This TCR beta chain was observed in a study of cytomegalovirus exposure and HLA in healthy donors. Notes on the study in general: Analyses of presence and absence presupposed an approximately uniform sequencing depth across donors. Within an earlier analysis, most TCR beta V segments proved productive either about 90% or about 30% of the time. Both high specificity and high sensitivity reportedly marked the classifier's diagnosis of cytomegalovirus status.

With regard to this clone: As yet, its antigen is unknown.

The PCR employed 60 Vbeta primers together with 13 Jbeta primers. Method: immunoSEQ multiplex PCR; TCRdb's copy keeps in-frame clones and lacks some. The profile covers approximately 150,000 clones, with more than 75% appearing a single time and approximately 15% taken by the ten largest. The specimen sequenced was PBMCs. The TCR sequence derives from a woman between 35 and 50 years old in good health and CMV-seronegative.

CDR3 bases: TGTGCCAGCAGCCCGGAGGGGGCGGGGGGGAGCAATGAGCAGTTCTTC. Translation: CASSPEGAGGSNEQFF. This chain uses TRBV11-2 with TRBJ2-1, with 9 bases lining up with TRBD2. Trimming at V came to 5 bases and at J to 6 bases, leaving 11 bases not matched to a gene. CDR3 length equals 16 residues. CDR1 and CDR2 from the germline V gene are SGHAT and FQNNGV.